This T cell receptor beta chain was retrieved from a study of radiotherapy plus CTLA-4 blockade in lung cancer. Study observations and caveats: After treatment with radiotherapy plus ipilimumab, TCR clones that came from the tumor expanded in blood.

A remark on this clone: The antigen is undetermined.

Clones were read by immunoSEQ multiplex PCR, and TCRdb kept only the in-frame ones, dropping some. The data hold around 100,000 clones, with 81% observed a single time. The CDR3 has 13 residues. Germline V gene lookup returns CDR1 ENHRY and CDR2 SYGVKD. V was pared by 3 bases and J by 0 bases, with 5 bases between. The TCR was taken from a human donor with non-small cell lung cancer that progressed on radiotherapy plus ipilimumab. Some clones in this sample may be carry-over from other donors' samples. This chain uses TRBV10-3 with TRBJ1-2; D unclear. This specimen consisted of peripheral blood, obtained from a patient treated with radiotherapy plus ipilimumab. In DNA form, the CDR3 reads TGTGCCATCAGTGACTCCTCTAACTATGGCTACACCTTC. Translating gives CAISDSSNYGYTF.